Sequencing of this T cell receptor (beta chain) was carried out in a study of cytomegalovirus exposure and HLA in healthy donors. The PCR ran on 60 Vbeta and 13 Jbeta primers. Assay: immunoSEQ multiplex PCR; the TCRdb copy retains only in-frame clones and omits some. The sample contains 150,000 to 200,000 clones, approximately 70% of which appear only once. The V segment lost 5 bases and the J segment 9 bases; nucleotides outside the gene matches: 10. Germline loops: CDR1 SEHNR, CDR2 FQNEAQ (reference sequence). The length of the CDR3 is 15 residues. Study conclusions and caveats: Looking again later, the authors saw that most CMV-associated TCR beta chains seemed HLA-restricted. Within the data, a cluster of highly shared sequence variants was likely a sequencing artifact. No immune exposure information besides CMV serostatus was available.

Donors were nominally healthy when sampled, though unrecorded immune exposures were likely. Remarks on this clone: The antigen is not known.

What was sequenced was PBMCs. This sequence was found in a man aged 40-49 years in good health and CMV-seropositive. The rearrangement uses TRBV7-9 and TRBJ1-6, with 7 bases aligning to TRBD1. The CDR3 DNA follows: TGTGCCAGCAGCGTATCCGGGACAGATGGTTCACCCCTCCACTTT. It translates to CASSVSGTDGSPLHF.